This TCR beta chain stems from a study of shared clonotypes between healthy human individuals. Study context: Per donor, three plates held CD4 naive cells, three held CD4 memory, two held CD8 naive and one held CD8 memory.

A few counts support this clone. Its antigen is undetermined. A clone one base away is much larger, so this may be a read error. Trimming removed 2 bases at V and 1 base at J, with 5 bases between. The CDR3 runs to 13 residues. Per the germline V gene, CDR1 is SGHTA and CDR2 is FQGTGA. General study results and limits: With few donors, the genetic and exposure-history diversity represented was limited.

Under the authors' procedure: Junction-only sequences without quality scores were provided by ImmunoSEQ, so filtering was different. The table came from immunoSEQ multiplex PCR; TCRdb's copy has only in-frame clones and leaves some out. The V and J calls and clone size were taken over from that table, and D and trimming were inferred from the DNA. The table lists some 1 million clones, about 75% of them singletons. CD4+ cells yielded CD45RA+ naive and CD45RA-negative memory subsets. The genes are TRBV7-3 and TRBJ1-1, with D unresolved. The sample was memory CD4+ T cells sorted from blood. Subset indicated: CD45RA-negative fraction. The sequence derives from a young man in good health. CDR3 loop: CASSLAQNTEAFF. CDR3 nucleotides: TGTGCCAGCAGCTTAGCACAGAACACTGAAGCTTTCTTT. Drawing the rest from reference TRBV7-3 and TRBJ1-1, the complete variable domain is GAGVSQTPSNKVTEKGKYVELRCDPISGHTALYWYRQSLGQGPEFLIYFQGTGAADDSGLPNDRFFAVRPEGSVSTLKIQRTERGDSAVYLCASSLAQNTEAFFGQGTRLTVV.